These 2 T cell receptor beta chains were all obtained from the same sample, sequenced in a study of shared clonotypes between healthy human individuals. TCRdb's copy holds only in-frame clones and misses some; the assay was immunoSEQ multiplex PCR. The top ten clones hold over 0.3% of a sample with 1,400,000 or so clones, just under 99% of them seen once. Sample: naive CD4+ T cells sorted from blood. Subset denoted: CD45RA+ positively selected. Receptor source: a man aged 25-45 years in good health.

The chain recombines TRBV27 with TRBJ2-6; no reliable D call. The CDR3 covers 22 residues. Germline loops: CDR1 MNHEY, CDR2 SMNVEV (reference sequence). V dropped 2 bases and J dropped 1 base, with 27 bases sitting between them. CDR3 nucleotides: TGTGCCAGCAGTTTAGGCCCCGGTATAGAGGAGAAGGATCGTTCTGGGGCCAACGTCCTGACTTTC. It specifies CASSLGPGIEEKDRSGANVLTF.

This clone has just one count. The chain is built from TRBV30 and TRBJ2-1; D call uncertain. CDR1 and CDR2 (germline): GTSNPN, SVGIG (reference sequence). The CDR3 has 13 amino acids. V was cut by 0 bases and J by 5 bases, with 8 bases left in between. CDR3 region: CAWSVEVHNEQFF. The CDR3 nucleotides read TGTGCCTGGAGTGTAGAGGTTCACAATGAGCAGTTCTTC.